This T cell receptor beta chain appears in the sequencing data of a study of monozygotic twins with inflammatory bowel disease. TCRdb processed the 5' RACE reads again and assigns one entry to each CDR3 protein, with no DNA. The specimen's table records approximately 420,000 distinct CDR3 sequences. The CDR3 covers 17 residues. Germline V lookup: CDR1 SGHVS, CDR2 FNYEAQ. V is TRBV7-6 and J is TRBJ1-2. Material: blood. The origin of this receptor is a human donor with ulcerative colitis or Crohn's disease, or a healthy co-twin of an affected twin (not recorded which). CDR3 in amino acids: CASSLKSLGQRDDGYTF.